Following are 13 T cell receptor beta chains from one sample sequenced in a study of blood T cell repertoires in COVID-19. Using immunoSEQ multiplex PCR, the repertoire was profiled, and TCRdb retains in-frame clones only, with some absent. Of about 200,000 clones in the sample, over 85% were seen once. Sequencing used PBMCs or T cells enriched from blood (not recorded which). All receptors come from a woman in her thirties with acute COVID-19.

The chain uses TRBV7-9 and TRBJ2-5; TRBD2 agrees at 10 bases. This CDR3 is built from 17 residues. The J segment lost 5 bases and the V segment lost 1 base, leaving 10 bases of the junction unmatched. CDR1 SEHNR and CDR2 FQNEAQ come from the germline V gene (reference sequence). CDR3 loop: CASSLGRPSGGLETQYF. The CDR3 DNA reads TGTGCCAGCAGCTTAGGGCGACCTAGCGGGGGTTTGGAGACCCAGTACTTC.

This chain links TRBV7-2 with TRBJ2-7, with D unresolved. Trimming removed 1 base at V and 6 bases at J, with 13 bases between. The germline gives CDR1 SGHTA, CDR2 FQGNSA. This CDR3 is built from 14 residues. CDR3: CASSLGAVLGEQYF. CDR3 bases: TGTGCCAGCAGCTTAGGGGCAGTCTTAGGCGAGCAGTACTTC. Looking up the rest from reference TRBV7-2 and TRBJ2-7 gives the full variable domain: GAGVSQSPSNKVTEKGKDVELRCDPISGHTALYWYRQSLGQGLEFLIYFQGNSAPDKSGLPSDRFSAERTGGSVSTLTIQRTQQEDSAVYLCASSLGAVLGEQYFGPGTRLTVT.

The rearrangement links TRBV11-2 to TRBJ2-7; unclear D gene. Trimming removed 5 bases at V and 4 bases at J, with 12 bases between. The germline V gene has CDR1 SGHAT and CDR2 FQNNGV. CDR3 length equals 13 residues. CDR3 sequence: CASSQDNLYEQYF. The DNA for the CDR3 is TGTGCCAGCAGCCAAGACAATCTATACGAGCAGTACTTC.

This rearrangement joins TRBV15 to TRBJ1-2; D is ambiguous. From germline, CDR1 is LNHNV and CDR2 YYDKDF (reference sequence). CDR3 size: 15 residues. Trimming left V 4 bases short and J 3 bases short, with 15 bases between. CDR3 in amino acids: CATSTGLDADYGYTF. The CDR3 bases are TGTGCCACCAGCACCGGACTAGACGCAGACTATGGCTACACCTTC.

The V gene is TRBV6-5, the J gene TRBJ1-6; maybe TRBD1 (6 bases). V lost 0 bases and J lost 6, with 9 bases in between. The V gene's germline CDR1 is MNHEY and CDR2 SVGAGI. This CDR3 is built from 15 residues. The CDR3 loop reads CASSYSGGLNSPLHF. CDR3 nucleotides: TGTGCCAGCAGTTACTCCGGGGGGCTTAATTCACCCCTCCACTTT.

This sequence joins TRBV3-1 (or the pseudogene TRBV3-2) and TRBJ1-2, with D unclear. The CDR3 has 12 amino acids. CDR1 LGHDT and CDR2 YNNKEL come from the germline V gene (reference sequence). The ends were cut back, 5 bases at V and 8 bases at J, with 12 bases in the middle. The CDR3 DNA follows: TGTGCCAGCAGCGGACTCTCGGGAGGCTACACCTTC. This sequence encodes CASSGLSGGYTF.

This clone came up once. This chain joins TRBV30 and TRBJ2-7; 9 nucleotides line up with TRBD1. The CDR3 length is 15 residues. From germline, CDR1 is GTSNPN and CDR2 SVGIG (reference sequence). V lost 4 bases, J lost 1 base, and 8 bases stayed unmatched. The CDR3 protein is CAWNWGTGSSYEQYF. CDR3 DNA: TGTGCCTGGAATTGGGGGACAGGGTCATCCTACGAGCAGTACTTC.

This chain links TRBV18 with TRBJ1-5, with 8 bases fitting TRBD1. The CDR3 totals 19 residues. Germline CDR1 KGHSH, CDR2 LQKENI. Unmatched junction bases numbered 17, after V lost 6 bases and J lost 1 base. CDR3 DNA: TGTGCCAGCTCCCGGTTCGATCAGGGGGCCCTCGGGAGCAATCAGCCCCAGCATTTT. As protein: CASSRFDQGALGSNQPQHF. Drawing the rest from reference TRBV18 and TRBJ1-5, the complete variable domain is NAGVMQNPRHLVRRRGQEARLRCSPMKGHSHVYWYRQLPEEGLKFMVYLQKENIIDESGMPKERFSAEFPKEGPSILRIQQVVRGDSAAYFCASSRFDQGALGSNQPQHFGDGTRLSIL.

For this clone: Other DNA sequences from this sample encode an identical CDR3 as well. The chain couples TRBV7-3 to TRBJ2-1, with D possibly TRBD1 on 6 matching bases. The germline V and J ends were trimmed by 4 bases and 4 bases, with 14 bases remaining between them. This CDR3 has 15 residues. Germline V gene lookup returns CDR1 SGHTA and CDR2 FQGTGA. As DNA, the CDR3 is TGTGCCAGCAGCTATGCGAGGGGGTCGTACAATGAGCAGTTCTTC. Translating it yields CASSYARGSYNEQFF.

J is TRBJ1-1 and V is TRBV29-1; D is ambiguous. CDR1 and CDR2 (germline): SQVTM, ANQGSEA. CDR3 length: 13 amino acids. V was clipped by 4 bases and J by 1 base, with 10 bases between them. CDR3 region: CSVVINRNTEAFF. Here the CDR3 DNA reads TGCAGCGTTGTAATTAATCGGAACACTGAAGCTTTCTTT.

This chain joins TRBV30 and TRBJ1-3; 12 nucleotides line up with TRBD1. Trimming cost V 2 bases and J 7 bases; bases outside gene matches: 12. This CDR3 has 17 amino acids. Germline V lookup: CDR1 GTSNPN, CDR2 SVGIG (reference sequence). The CDR3 DNA reads as TGTGCCTGGAGTTCCCCGCGGGACAGGGGGCTCGGCAACACCATATATTTT. This sequence encodes CAWSSPRDRGLGNTIYF. The full variable domain, rest sourced from reference TRBV30 and TRBJ1-3, is SQTIHQWPATLVQPVGSPLSLECTVEGTSNPNLYWYRQAAGRGLQLLFYSVGIGQISSEVPQNLSASRPQDRQFILSSKKLLLSDSGFYLCAWSSPRDRGLGNTIYFGEGSWLTVV.

This clone was seen just once. The rearrangement joins TRBV3-1 (or the pseudogene TRBV3-2) to TRBJ2-5; D is ambiguous. The CDR3 is 13 residues long. CDR1 is LGHDT and CDR2 is YNNKEL in the germline V gene (reference sequence). Trimming pared 4 bases from V and 5 bases from J, leaving 11 bases between. The CDR3 DNA follows: TGTGCCAGCAGCCCCCCAAGCCGGGAGACCCAGTACTTC. This sequence encodes CASSPPSRETQYF.

This clone was found once. This rearrangement joins TRBV5-1 to TRBJ1-1; D gene uncertain. The CDR3 runs 12 residues. Germline values: CDR1 SGHRS, CDR2 YFSETQ. V lost 4 bases and J lost 1, with 5 bases in between. CDR3 protein: CASSPPNTEAFF. The CDR3 nucleotides read TGCGCCAGCAGCCCTCCGAACACTGAAGCTTTCTTT. The full variable domain, completed using reference TRBV5-1 and TRBJ1-1, is KAGVTQTPRYLIKTRGQQVTLSCSPISGHRSVSWYQQTPGQGLQFLFEYFSETQRNKGNFPGRFSGRQFSNSRSEMNVSTLELGDSALYLCASSPPNTEAFFGQGTRLTVV.